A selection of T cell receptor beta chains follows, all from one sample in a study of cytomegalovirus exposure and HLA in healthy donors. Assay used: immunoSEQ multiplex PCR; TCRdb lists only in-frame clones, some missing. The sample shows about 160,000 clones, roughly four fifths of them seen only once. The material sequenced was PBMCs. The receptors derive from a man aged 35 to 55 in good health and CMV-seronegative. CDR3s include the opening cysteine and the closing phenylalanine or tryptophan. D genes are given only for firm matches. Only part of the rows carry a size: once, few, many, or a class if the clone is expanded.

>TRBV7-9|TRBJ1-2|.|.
CASSLFSGYTF
TGTGCCAGCAGCTTATTTAGTGGCTACACCTTC
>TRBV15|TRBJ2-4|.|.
CATSRDNGGRNIQYF
TGTGCCACCAGCAGAGATAATGGGGGGAGAAACATTCAGTACTTC
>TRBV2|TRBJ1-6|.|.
CAGDGNSPLHF
TGTGCCGGCGACGGGAATTCACCCCTCCACTTT
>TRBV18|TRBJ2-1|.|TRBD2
CASSGSGRFYNEQFF
TGTGCCAGCTCAGGGAGCGGGAGGTTTTACAATGAGCAGTTCTTC
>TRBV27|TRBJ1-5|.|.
CASSFLDQPQHF
TGTGCCAGCAGTTTTTTAGATCAGCCCCAGCATTTT
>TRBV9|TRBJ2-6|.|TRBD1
CASSVGRGRPGANVLTF
TGTGCCAGCAGCGTTGGTAGGGGGCGTCCTGGGGCCAACGTCCTGACTTTC
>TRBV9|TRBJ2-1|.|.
CASSSPKGWGHEQFF
TGTGCCAGCAGCTCCCCGAAGGGCTGGGGGCATGAGCAGTTCTTC
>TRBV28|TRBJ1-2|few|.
CASSRQELFNYGYTF
TGTGCCAGCAGCCGACAGGAGTTGTTTAACTATGGCTACACCTTC
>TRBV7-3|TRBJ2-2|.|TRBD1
CASSLPGQGILTGELFF
TGTGCCAGCAGCTTACCGGGACAGGGGATTCTCACCGGGGAGCTGTTTTTT
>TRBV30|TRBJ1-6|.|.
CAWSVPGPNSPLHF
TGTGCCTGGAGTGTCCCAGGGCCGAATTCACCCCTCCACTTT
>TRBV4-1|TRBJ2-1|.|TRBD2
CASSQEGLAGEVNEQFF
TGCGCCAGCAGCCAAGAGGGTCTAGCGGGAGAGGTTAATGAGCAGTTCTTC
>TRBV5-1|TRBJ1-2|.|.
CASSLLPRPGNYGYTF
TGCGCCAGCAGCTTATTGCCTCGACCAGGGAATTATGGCTACACCTTC
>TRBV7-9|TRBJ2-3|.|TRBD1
CSSSLPQQGDWNTQYF
TGTTCCAGCAGCTTACCCCAACAGGGGGACTGGAATACGCAGTATTTT
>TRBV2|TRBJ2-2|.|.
CASSPSGFGELFF
TGTGCCAGCAGCCCCAGCGGCTTCGGGGAGCTGTTTTTT
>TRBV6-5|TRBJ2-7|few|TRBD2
CASSYSLAGAYEQYF
TGTGCCAGCAGTTATAGTCTAGCGGGAGCGTACGAGCAGTACTTC
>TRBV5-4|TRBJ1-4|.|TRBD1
CASTTGTGTEKLFF
TGTGCCAGCACAACCGGGACAGGGACTGAAAAACTGTTTTTT
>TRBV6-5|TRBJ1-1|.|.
CASSYLGGRENEAFF
TGTGCCAGCAGTTACCTCGGCGGCAGGGAAAATGAAGCTTTCTTT
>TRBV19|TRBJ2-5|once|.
CASTQGGQETQYF
TGTGCCAGTACACAGGGCGGCCAAGAGACCCAGTACTTC
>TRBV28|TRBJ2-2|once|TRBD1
CASSALGTANTGELFF
TGTGCCAGCAGCGCTTTAGGGACAGCGAACACCGGGGAGCTGTTTTTT
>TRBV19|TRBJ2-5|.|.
CASSPGRGETQYF
TGTGCCAGTAGTCCCGGCCGGGGGGAGACCCAGTACTTC
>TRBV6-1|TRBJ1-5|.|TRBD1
CASSEVQGQPQHF
TGTGCCAGCAGTGAGGTACAGGGGCAGCCCCAGCATTTT
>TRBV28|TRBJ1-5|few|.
CASSTDRWNQPQHF
TGTGCCAGCAGTACGGACAGATGGAATCAGCCCCAGCATTTT
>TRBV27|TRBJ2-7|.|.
CASSLWGEGEQYF
TGTGCCAGCAGTTTATGGGGGGAAGGCGAGCAGTACTTC
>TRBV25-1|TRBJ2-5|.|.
CAVKFEGTQYF
TGTGCCGTCAAATTCGAGGGGACCCAGTACTTC
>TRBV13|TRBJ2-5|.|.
CASSPVDSETQYF
TGTGCCAGCAGCCCTGTTGACTCAGAGACCCAGTACTTC
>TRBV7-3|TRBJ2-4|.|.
CASSLRQGGIQYF
TGTGCCAGCAGCCTCCGGCAGGGAGGCATTCAGTACTTC
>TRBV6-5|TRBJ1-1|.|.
CASSRIAGMNTEAFF
TGTGCCAGCAGCCGCATAGCGGGGATGAACACTGAAGCTTTCTTT
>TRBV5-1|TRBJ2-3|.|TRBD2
CASSLVLAGGADTQYF
TGCGCCAGCAGCTTGGTCCTAGCGGGAGGTGCAGATACGCAGTATTTT
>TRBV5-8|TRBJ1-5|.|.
CASSLELDQPQHF
TGTGCCAGCAGCTTAGAGTTGGATCAGCCCCAGCATTTT
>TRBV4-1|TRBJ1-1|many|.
CASSRSPGHKNTEAFF
TGCGCCAGCAGCCGGAGTCCGGGACACAAGAACACTGAAGCTTTCTTT
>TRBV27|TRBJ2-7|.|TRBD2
CASRTESGGAGEQYF
TGTGCCAGCAGGACCGAAAGCGGGGGCGCGGGCGAGCAGTACTTC
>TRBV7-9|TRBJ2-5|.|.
CASSRLTQETQYF
TGTGCCAGCAGCCGCCTGACACAGGAGACCCAGTACTTC
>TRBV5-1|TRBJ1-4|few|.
CASSLDPTREKLFF
TGCGCCAGCAGCTTGGACCCAACGAGGGAAAAACTGTTTTTT
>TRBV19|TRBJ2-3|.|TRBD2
CASSLLRPGLAGGPSDTQYF
TGTGCCAGTAGCCTTCTTCGACCGGGACTAGCGGGAGGGCCATCAGATACGCAGTATTTT
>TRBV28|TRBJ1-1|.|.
CASSGSGTGNTEAFF
TGTGCCAGCAGCGGTTCGGGTACGGGGAACACTGAAGCTTTCTTT
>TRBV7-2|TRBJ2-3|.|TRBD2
CASSPSGGRRYTDTQYF
TGTGCCAGCAGTCCTTCAGGCGGGAGGAGATACACAGATACGCAGTATTTT
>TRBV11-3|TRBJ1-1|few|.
CASSLDGATEAFF
TGTGCCAGCAGCTTAGACGGAGCGACTGAAGCTTTCTTT
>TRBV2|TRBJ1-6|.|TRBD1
CASGGTVYNSPLHF
TGTGCCAGCGGAGGGACAGTCTATAATTCACCCCTCCACTTT
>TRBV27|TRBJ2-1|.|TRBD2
CASRETSGTYNEQFF
TGTGCCAGCCGGGAGACTAGCGGGACATACAATGAGCAGTTCTTC
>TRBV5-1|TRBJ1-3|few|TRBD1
CASSSTGGPGNTIYF
TGCGCCAGCAGCTCCACAGGGGGTCCTGGAAACACCATATATTTT
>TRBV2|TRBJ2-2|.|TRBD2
CASTLGTSGSGELFF
TGTGCCAGCACCCTAGGGACTAGCGGCTCCGGGGAGCTGTTTTTT
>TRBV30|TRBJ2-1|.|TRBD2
CAWTSGITEQFF
TGTGCCTGGACTAGCGGGATCACTGAGCAGTTCTTC
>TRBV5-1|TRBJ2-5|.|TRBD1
CASSGTEFGVLTQYF
TGCGCCAGCAGCGGGACAGAGTTCGGGGTTTTGACCCAGTACTTC
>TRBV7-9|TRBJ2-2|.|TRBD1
CASSLDRATGELFF
TGTGCCAGCAGCCTGGACAGGGCGACCGGGGAGCTGTTTTTT
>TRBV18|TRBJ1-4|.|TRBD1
CASSVGTGRDEKLFF
TGTGCCAGCTCAGTCGGGACAGGCAGGGATGAAAAACTGTTTTTT
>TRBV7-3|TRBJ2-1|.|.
CASWLEDEQFF
TGTGCCAGCTGGCTAGAGGATGAGCAGTTCTTC
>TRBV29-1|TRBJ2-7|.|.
CSVRSGYYEQYF
TGCAGCGTTCGGAGCGGTTACTACGAGCAGTACTTC